The 22 T cell receptor beta chains given below trace back to one sample, sequenced in a study of blood T cell repertoires in COVID-19 (dated by TCRdb to the early 2020s). Library construction relied on the immunoSEQ multiplex PCR assay. TCRdb provides this immuneACCESS table in a form limited to in-frame rearrangements. Some clones are lacking; in checked studies, under half of them reflect an unresolved V gene, and why the rest are absent is not known. The table for this sample lists hundreds of thousands of clones; approximately 90% of them were counted only once. Of the sample, roughly 2% falls within the top ten clones. Specimen: peripheral blood. The receptors come from a woman aged 45 to 65 who had recovered from COVID-19.

The chain couples TRBV6-6 to TRBJ2-7; 9 bases are a match to TRBD2. The length of the CDR3 is 15 residues. Unmatched junction bases numbered 7, after V lost 7 bases and J lost 0 bases. Germline lookup yields CDR1 MNHNY and CDR2 SVGAGI (reference sequence). CDR3 coding DNA: TGTGCCAGCAAACCGGATAGCGGGAGCTCCTACGAGCAGTACTTC. Its protein is CASKPDSGSSYEQYF.

V gene TRBV6-2 or TRBV6-3 combines with J gene TRBJ1-2; 8 bases match TRBD1. The CDR3 is made up of 16 amino acids. Trimming removed 6 bases from V and 2 bases from J; junction bases left unmatched: 11. Germline lookup yields CDR1 MNHEY and CDR2 SVGEGT. CDR3 nucleotide sequence: TGTGCCAGCAGCATTAACCCGACAGGGGCAAACTATGGCTACACCTTC. Translating gives CASSINPTGANYGYTF.

The gene calls are TRBV19 and TRBJ1-1; D gene uncertain. The CDR3 totals 15 residues. CDR1 and CDR2 from the germline V gene are LNHDA and SQIVND (reference sequence). V was shortened by 7 bases and J by 1 base, with 16 bases between the two germline ends. This CDR3 is CASNPLVSGNTEAFF. The DNA of the CDR3 is TGTGCCAGTAACCCACTAGTCTCGGGGAACACTGAAGCTTTCTTT.

The chain employs TRBV28 and TRBJ2-7, with D perhaps matching TRBD1 (6 bases). This CDR3 contains 13 residues. V lost 6 bases and J 3 bases, leaving 12 bases between the germline ends. Germline CDR1 MDHEN, CDR2 SYDVKM. The CDR3 region has the DNA TGTGCCAGCAGAACGGGACATGGCTACGAGCAGTACTTC. Translation: CASRTGHGYEQYF.

This chain connects TRBV28 to TRBJ1-1, with D tentatively TRBD1 (5 bases). Trimming stripped 4 bases from V and 5 bases from J, with 11 bases between. The CDR3 runs 13 residues. Germline V gives CDR1 MDHEN, CDR2 SYDVKM. CDR3 bases: TGTGCCAGCAGTTGGGGGAGGAGGACTGAAGCTTTCTTT. It translates to CASSWGRRTEAFF.

Comments on this clone: A read error may account for a junction end that differs from germline. This sequence joins TRBV27 and TRBJ1-1; perhaps TRBD1 as D (5 bases). Germline values: CDR1 MNHEY, CDR2 SMNVEV (reference sequence). This CDR3 spans 15 amino acids. This chain's CDR3 is CASSVSGQEGSEAFF. The CDR3 DNA follows: TGTGCCAGCAGTGTATCTGGCCAGGAGGGGTCTGAAGCTTTCTTT.

The chain joins TRBV3-1 (or the pseudogene TRBV3-2) to TRBJ2-5; 7 bases map to TRBD1. In germline, CDR1 is LGHDT, CDR2 YNNKEL (reference sequence). With 2 bases clipped from V and 1 base from J, the junction kept 7 bases outside the gene matches. This CDR3 has 16 residues. In nucleotides, the CDR3 is TGTGCCAGCAGCCAAAGCGAGGACAGGCCCCAAGAGACCCAGTACTTC. Protein product: CASSQSEDRPQETQYF.

This sequence joins TRBV9 and TRBJ2-7, with TRBD1 identical over 9 bases. Losses at the gene ends were 0 bases for V and 7 bases for J; bases not matched to a gene: 11. Germline CDR1 reads SGDLS; CDR2 reads YYNGEE. The CDR3 contains 16 residues. CDR3 DNA: TGTGCCAGCAGCGTAGGAGGGACAGGGATTACTCGGGAGCAGTACTTC. This gives the protein CASSVGGTGITREQYF.

DNA of the CDR3: TGCGCCAGCAGCTGGACGGGACAGGGCGGCACCGGGGAGCTGTTTTTT. Protein: CASSWTGQGGTGELFF. This chain links TRBV5-1 with TRBJ2-2, with 9 bases matching TRBD1. The CDR3 is 16 residues long. CDR1 and CDR2 from the germline V gene are SGHRS and YFSETQ. The V segment lost 3 bases and the J segment 4 bases; nucleotides outside the gene matches: 7.

This clone was picked up one time. This chain links TRBV24-1 with TRBJ2-5; 7 positions agree with TRBD2. Germline assignment: CDR1 KGHDR and CDR2 SFDVKD. J gave up 3 bases and V 1 base, and 4 bases lay outside the gene matches. The CDR3 has 15 residues. CDR3 DNA: TGTGCCACCAGTGATTTTGGTCTAGCGGAAGAGACCCAGTACTTC. Its translation is CATSDFGLAEETQYF.

This clone has only a few counts. The V and J genes are TRBV9 and TRBJ1-4; unclear D gene. The CDR3 runs to 14 residues. V was cut by 2 bases and J by 3 bases, with 8 bases left in between. Germline V lookup: CDR1 SGDLS, CDR2 YYNGEE. The CDR3 region has the DNA TGTGCCAGCAGCGTCCAGGCCTCTAATGAAAAACTGTTTTTT. It codes for CASSVQASNEKLFF.

This clone was found a few times. This chain links TRBV5-4 with TRBJ1-1; 7 bases line up with TRBD1. Germline lookup yields CDR1 SGHNT and CDR2 YYREEE (reference sequence). The junction had 7 bases not matched to a gene; V was cut back by 1 base and J by 1 base. The CDR3 is made up of 16 amino acids. CDR3 loop: CASSLYADRANTEAFF. In DNA form, the CDR3 reads TGTGCCAGCAGCTTGTACGCAGACAGGGCGAACACTGAAGCTTTCTTT.

The chain uses TRBV27 and TRBJ2-7; 11 bases agree with TRBD1. The J segment lost 5 bases and the V segment lost 5 bases, leaving 8 bases of the junction unmatched. Germline lookup yields CDR1 MNHEY and CDR2 SMNVEV (reference sequence). The CDR3 covers 15 residues. CDR3 loop: CASSPTDRGPDEQYF. CDR3 DNA sequence: TGTGCCAGCAGTCCGACGGACAGGGGGCCTGACGAGCAGTACTTC.

The chain recombines TRBV7-6 with TRBJ2-1, with 8 bases lining up with TRBD2. V was clipped by 5 bases and J by 0 bases; unmatched bases: 6. Germline V gives CDR1 SGHVS, CDR2 FNYEAQ. CDR3 length: 16 residues. For the CDR3, the DNA is TGTGCCAGCAGCCCCCGGGGGGGTAGCTCCTACAATGAGCAGTTCTTC. It encodes CASSPRGGSSYNEQFF.

This chain connects TRBV28 to TRBJ1-2; TRBD1 agrees at 7 bases. V was clipped by 6 bases and J by 1 base; unmatched bases: 5. Germline lookup yields CDR1 MDHEN and CDR2 SYDVKM. The CDR3 length is 14 residues. Written as DNA, the CDR3 is TGTGCCAGCAGGCTGACAGGGTTTAACTATGGCTACACCTTC. Amino acids: CASRLTGFNYGYTF.

This clone has a handful of counts. J is TRBJ2-1 and V is TRBV18; D ambiguous. The V and J ends lost 3 bases and 6 bases respectively, with 6 bases between them. This CDR3 comprises 12 residues. The germline V gene has CDR1 KGHSH and CDR2 LQKENI. The CDR3 DNA reads TGTGCCAGCTCACCGGCCAGCAATGAGCAGTTCTTC. Protein sequence: CASSPASNEQFF.

This sequence joins TRBV9 and TRBJ2-7; TRBD1 matches 11 bases. The CDR3 covers 15 residues. Germline loops: CDR1 SGDLS, CDR2 YYNGEE. The J segment lost 3 bases and the V segment lost 0 bases, leaving 2 bases of the junction unmatched. The CDR3 DNA follows: TGTGCCAGCAGCGTAGGGACAGGGGGCATCTACGAGCAGTACTTC. As protein: CASSVGTGGIYEQYF.

The rearrangement joins TRBV18 to TRBJ1-1, with 7 nucleotides matching TRBD1. The CDR3 totals 15 residues. In germline, CDR1 is KGHSH, CDR2 LQKENI. V was clipped by 0 bases and J by 6 bases; unmatched bases: 7. The CDR3 reads CASSPPSRQGAEAFF. DNA of the CDR3: TGTGCCAGCTCACCACCCTCAAGACAGGGTGCTGAAGCTTTCTTT.

This sequence joins TRBV2 and TRBJ1-2, with D perhaps TRBD1 (6 bases). Germline CDR1 SNHLY, CDR2 FYNNEI. V was pared by 10 bases and J by 9 bases, with 18 bases between. This CDR3 spans 12 amino acids. CDR3 nucleotides: TGTGCCACATCTCCGGGGGGCAAGAGCTACACCTTC. It yields the protein CATSPGGKSYTF.

The rearrangement links TRBV30 to TRBJ1-3; the match to TRBD1 covers 9 bases. Germline CDR1 and CDR2: GTSNPN and SVGIG (reference sequence). V gave up 5 bases and J gave up 4 bases; unmatched junction bases: 9. The CDR3 has 15 residues. Here the CDR3 DNA reads TGTGCCTGGGTAACCGGACAGGGGATGGGAAACACCATATATTTT. Translating it yields CAWVTGQGMGNTIYF.

The chain carries TRBV2 and TRBJ1-1, with D possibly TRBD1 on 5 matching bases. Germline V gives CDR1 SNHLY, CDR2 FYNNEI. This CDR3 has 14 amino acids. The V and J ends lost 7 bases and 1 base respectively, with 13 bases between them. The CDR3 loop reads CASISGLRNTEAFF. The CDR3 bases are TGTGCCAGCATTTCGGGACTTAGGAACACTGAAGCTTTCTTT. The variable domain in full, with the rest retrieved from reference TRBV2 and TRBJ1-1, is EPEVTQTPSHQVTQMGQEVILRCVPISNHLYFYWYRQILGQKVEFLVSFYNNEISEKSEIFDDQFSVERPDGSNFTLKIRSTKLEDSAMYFCASISGLRNTEAFFGQGTRLTVV.

The rearrangement uses TRBV19 and TRBJ1-2; tentative D call: TRBD1 (5 bases). Trimming stripped 3 bases from V and 4 bases from J, with 9 bases between. Germline CDR1 and CDR2: LNHDA and SQIVND (reference sequence). This CDR3 contains 13 residues. CDR3 loop: CASSMRQGYGYTF. The CDR3 coding sequence is TGTGCCAGTAGTATGAGGCAGGGCTATGGCTACACCTTC.